The 28 T cell receptor beta chains given below trace back to one sample, sequenced in a study of T cell responses to AZD1222 COVID-19 vaccine. Sequenced by immunoSEQ multiplex PCR; TCRdb stores in-frame clones only, minus some. The profile shows 150,000 or so clones, roughly nine tenths of them singletons. The specimen comprised peripheral blood, sampled 28 days after the second AZD1222 dose. The origin of the receptors is an adult who received the AZD1222 COVID-19 vaccine.

The DNA for the CDR3 is TGCGCCAGCAGCCCTGCTGACAGTGACACTGAAGCTTTCTTT. Encoded protein: CASSPADSDTEAFF. The chain recombines TRBV5-1 with TRBJ1-1; perhaps TRBD1 as D (5 bases). The V gene's germline CDR1 is SGHRS and CDR2 YFSETQ. V was pared by 4 bases and J by 3 bases, with 13 bases between. The length of the CDR3 is 14 residues.

The chain combines TRBV3-1 (or the pseudogene TRBV3-2) with TRBJ2-1, with 8 bases identical to TRBD2. The CDR3 consists of 16 residues. V gave up 0 bases and J gave up 7 bases; unmatched junction bases: 8. Per germline, CDR1 LGHDT and CDR2 YNNKEL (reference sequence). In nucleotides, the CDR3 is TGTGCCAGCAGCCAAGAAGGGGAGCGGGAGATAAATGAGCAGTTCTTC. As protein: CASSQEGEREINEQFF.

CDR3 sequence reads: CASSLDYEQFF. The CDR3 DNA follows: TGCGCCAGCAGCTTAGACTATGAGCAGTTCTTC. The chain recombines TRBV4-1 with TRBJ2-1; the D is unclear. This CDR3 spans 11 amino acids. Trimming took 5 bases from V and 8 from J, leaving 7 bases between them. The germline V gene has CDR1 MGHRA and CDR2 YSYEKL.

The chain couples TRBV18 to TRBJ1-2, with a weak D call TRBD1 (6 bases). This CDR3 contains 15 residues. The germline V gene has CDR1 KGHSH and CDR2 LQKENI. The germline V and J ends were trimmed by 4 bases and 3 bases, with 15 bases remaining between them. CDR3 region: CASSLRLQGDYGYTF. DNA for the CDR3: TGTGCCAGCTCACTACGCCTACAGGGAGACTATGGCTACACCTTC. The full variable domain, its missing parts supplied by reference TRBV18 and TRBJ1-2, is NAGVMQNPRHLVRRRGQEARLRCSPMKGHSHVYWYRQLPEEGLKFMVYLQKENIIDESGMPKERFSAEFPKEGPSILRIQQVVRGDSAAYFCASSLRLQGDYGYTFGSGTRLTVV.

The chain employs TRBV6-5 and TRBJ1-3; the match to TRBD1 covers 7 bases. V trimming: 3 bases; J trimming: 8 bases; junction bases outside the gene matches: 7. Germline V lookup: CDR1 MNHEY, CDR2 SVGAGI. This CDR3 spans 14 amino acids. In DNA, the CDR3 is TGTGCCAGCAGTTATTTCAGGGGGGCGGACACCATATATTTT. Translation: CASSYFRGADTIYF.

The rearrangement joins TRBV15 to TRBJ2-7; 8 bases are shared with TRBD2. CDR1 and CDR2 from the germline V gene are LNHNV and YYDKDF (reference sequence). This CDR3 contains 15 residues. J was trimmed by 1 base and V by 4 bases; bases with no gene match: 6. The DNA for the CDR3 is TGTGCCACCAGCACGGGAACTAGCGGTTCCTACGAGCAGTACTTC. It yields the protein CATSTGTSGSYEQYF.

V gene TRBV25-1 combines with J gene TRBJ2-7, with no clear D. The CDR3 runs 11 residues. Germline lookup yields CDR1 MGHDK and CDR2 SYGVNS. Trimming pared 1 base from V and 5 bases from J, leaving 3 bases between. The CDR3 sequence: CASSELDEQYF. CDR3 DNA sequence: TGTGCCAGCAGTGAATTAGACGAGCAGTACTTC.

The V gene is TRBV28, the J gene TRBJ1-1; D not certain. This CDR3 region has 14 residues. Germline values: CDR1 MDHEN, CDR2 SYDVKM. The V and J ends lost 5 bases and 10 bases respectively, with 20 bases between them. The CDR3 loop is CASSPLDETERAFF. The CDR3 nucleotides read TGTGCCAGCAGTCCCCTGGACGAGACTGAGAGAGCTTTCTTT. Supplemented by reference TRBV28 and TRBJ1-1, the full variable domain reads DVKVTQSSRYLVKRTGEKVFLECVQDMDHENMFWYRQDPGLGLRLIYFSYDVKMKEKGDIPEGYSVSREKKERFSLILESASTNQTSMYLCASSPLDETERAFFGQGTRLTVV.

This chain links TRBV30 with TRBJ1-2; D is unclear. The length of the CDR3 is 13 residues. The germline gives CDR1 GTSNPN, CDR2 SVGIG (reference sequence). V was shortened by 0 bases and J by 7 bases, with 12 bases between the two germline ends. The CDR3 coding sequence is TGTGCCTGGAGTGTGAGGGAGCTGGCTGGCTACACCTTC. Translation: CAWSVRELAGYTF.

The chain combines TRBV9 with TRBJ1-1, with D uncertain. The CDR3 covers 11 residues. Trimming left V 4 bases short and J 8 bases short, with 9 bases between. Germline assignment: CDR1 SGDLS and CDR2 YYNGEE. The CDR3 sequence is CASSPIREAFF. DNA for the CDR3: TGTGCCAGCAGCCCCATCAGGGAAGCTTTCTTT.

This clone has a single count. This chain links TRBV5-4 with TRBJ2-1; 11 positions agree with TRBD2. J was trimmed by 3 bases and V by 4 bases; bases with no gene match: 12. The CDR3 covers 18 residues. Germline CDR1 and CDR2: SGHNT and YYREEE (reference sequence). The CDR3 loop reads CASSGGGSGRAIYNEQFF. Here the CDR3 DNA reads TGTGCCAGCAGCGGAGGGGGTAGCGGGAGGGCCATCTACAATGAGCAGTTCTTC.

The rearrangement joins TRBV19 to TRBJ1-1, with D uncertain. Trimming removed 5 bases at V and 1 base at J, with 8 bases between. Germline V gene sequence: CDR1 LNHDA, CDR2 SQIVND (reference sequence). The CDR3 is 13 amino acids. The CDR3 DNA sequence: TGTGCCAGTAGTCTCCGACCGAACACTGAAGCTTTCTTT. Protein product: CASSLRPNTEAFF.

The chain combines TRBV29-1 with TRBJ1-1; the D is unclear. V lost 5 bases and J 1 base, leaving 8 bases between the germline ends. Germline-derived CDR1 and CDR2 are SQVTM and ANQGSEA. The CDR3 runs 12 residues. CDR3 sequence reads: CSVNAGNTEAFF. CDR3 DNA: TGCAGCGTTAACGCTGGGAACACTGAAGCTTTCTTT.

V is TRBV27 and J is TRBJ1-2; a possible D gene is TRBD1 (6 bases). The germline V gene encodes CDR1 MNHEY and CDR2 SMNVEV (reference sequence). This CDR3 has 12 amino acids. V was shortened by 3 bases and J by 8 bases, with 10 bases between the two germline ends. The CDR3 sequence: CASSFTGQGYTF. DNA for the CDR3: TGTGCCAGCAGTTTCACCGGACAGGGCTACACCTTC.

This sequence joins TRBV18 and TRBJ1-1, with 7 bases identical to TRBD1. Germline V lookup: CDR1 KGHSH, CDR2 LQKENI. This CDR3 has 16 residues. V was pared by 3 bases and J by 2 bases, with 9 bases of the junction left unmatched. In DNA form, the CDR3 reads TGTGCCAGCTCACCCCGGGACAGAAATCTCAACACTGAAGCTTTCTTT. Translating it yields CASSPRDRNLNTEAFF.

The chain couples TRBV5-1 to TRBJ2-1; D is perhaps TRBD2 (5 bases). The length of the CDR3 is 15 residues. Germline values: CDR1 SGHRS, CDR2 YFSETQ. The V and J ends lost 0 bases and 3 bases respectively, with 10 bases between them. CDR3 sequence: CASSLVWRLYNEQFF. The CDR3, as DNA: TGCGCCAGCAGCTTGGTTTGGAGGCTCTACAATGAGCAGTTCTTC.

V usage is TRBV7-9 and J usage is TRBJ1-2, with TRBD1 identical over 7 bases. The CDR3 is made up of 16 amino acids. Germline V CDR1 and CDR2: SEHNR, FQNEAQ (reference sequence). V was clipped by 1 base and J by 2 bases; unmatched bases: 7. The CDR3 sequence: CASSLGRGGRNYGYTF. The CDR3, as DNA: TGTGCCAGCAGCTTAGGCAGGGGGGGACGGAACTATGGCTACACCTTC. Combining the CDR3 with reference TRBV7-9 and TRBJ1-2 gives the whole variable domain DTGVSQNPRHKITKRGQNVTFRCDPISEHNRLYWYRQTLGQGPEFLTYFQNEAQLEKSRLLSDRFSAERPKGSFSTLEIQRTEQGDSAMYLCASSLGRGGRNYGYTFGSGTRLTVV.

The chain carries TRBV4-1 and TRBJ1-2, with 8 bases aligning to TRBD1. CDR1 is MGHRA, CDR2 YSYEKL, per germline. CDR3 size: 16 residues. J was trimmed by 4 bases and V by 2 bases; bases with no gene match: 9. CDR3 nucleotides: TGCGCCAGCAGCCAACCCGCCAGGGGGCGTAGCTATGGCTACACCTTC. The encoded protein is CASSQPARGRSYGYTF.

The chain uses TRBV7-8 and TRBJ1-4; D uncertain. Trimming left V 5 bases short and J 7 bases short, with 17 bases between. The CDR3 spans 15 residues. Germline V gene lookup returns CDR1 SGHVS and CDR2 FQNEAQ. CDR3 amino acids: CASSPPGLHGEKLFF. The CDR3 nucleotides are TGTGCCAGCAGCCCGCCTGGGCTCCATGGTGAAAAACTGTTTTTT.

The chain recombines TRBV7-6 with TRBJ1-5; tentative D call: TRBD1 (6 bases). The CDR3 runs 15 residues. Germline loops: CDR1 SGHVS, CDR2 FNYEAQ. Trimming stripped 5 bases from V and 3 bases from J, with 14 bases between. This chain's CDR3 is CASSPGGGTNQPQHF. The CDR3 DNA sequence: TGTGCCAGCAGCCCAGGAGGGGGGACCAATCAGCCCCAGCATTTT.

In this sample, this clone turned up once. V usage is TRBV19 and J usage is TRBJ2-2; no definite D call. This CDR3 spans 16 amino acids. Germline V gene sequence: CDR1 LNHDA, CDR2 SQIVND (reference sequence). The ends were cut back, 5 bases at V and 6 bases at J, with 19 bases in the middle. The CDR3 nucleotides are TGTGCCAGTAGTTTGGGCCGGACGCCGACCCCCGGGGAGCTGTTTTTT. Protein: CASSLGRTPTPGELFF.

The chain combines TRBV7-9 with TRBJ2-5; D call uncertain. CDR1 is SEHNR, CDR2 FQNEAQ, per germline (reference sequence). The CDR3 consists of 10 residues. V lost 5 bases to trimming and J lost 5 bases, with 3 bases between them. In DNA, the CDR3 is TGTGCCAGCAGCCTGGAGACCCAGTACTTC. This codes for CASSLETQYF.

Points on this clone: Sequence at one end of the junction differs from germline and may be a read error. The CDR3: CASGPGLYF. The CDR3 bases are TGTGCCAGCGGCCCGGGACTCTACTTC. The chain employs TRBV12-3 or TRBV12-4 and TRBJ1-2; D might be TRBD1 (5 bases). The CDR3 extends over 9 amino acids.

The V and J genes are TRBV3-1 (or the pseudogene TRBV3-2) and TRBJ2-7; D call uncertain. The CDR3 is 13 amino acids. Germline-derived CDR1 and CDR2 are LGHDT and YNNKEL (reference sequence). The ends were cut back, 4 bases at V and 13 bases at J, with 20 bases in the middle. The CDR3: CASSPTPAARLYF. The CDR3 nucleotides are TGTGCCAGCAGCCCGACCCCTGCCGCCCGTCTCTACTTC.

The chain is built from TRBV28 and TRBJ2-1, with TRBD1 matching 9 bases. Germline V gene data show CDR1 as MDHEN and CDR2 as SYDVKM. The CDR3 has 16 amino acids. The trim removed 6 bases at V and 7 bases at J, leaving 13 bases unmatched. The CDR3 DNA sequence: TGTGCCAGCAGAAGGATCCGGGACAGGGTAGGGAATGAGCAGTTCTTC. Its protein is CASRRIRDRVGNEQFF.

This chain uses TRBV11-2 with TRBJ1-1, with no clear D. Per the germline V gene, CDR1 is SGHAT and CDR2 is FQNNGV. This CDR3 region has 14 residues. V gave up 2 bases and J gave up 4 bases, with 11 bases separating them. CDR3 in amino acids: CASSLMGGPTEAFF. In DNA form, the CDR3 reads TGTGCCAGCAGCTTAATGGGTGGGCCCACTGAAGCTTTCTTT.

This rearrangement joins TRBV28 to TRBJ2-7, with TRBD1 identical over 7 bases. Trimming at V came to 2 bases and at J to 6 bases, leaving 10 bases not matched to a gene. The V gene's germline CDR1 is MDHEN and CDR2 SYDVKM. The CDR3 totals 15 residues. In nucleotides, the CDR3 is TGTGCCAGCAGTTTAGCGTCGACAGGGCTCTCCGAGCAGTACTTC. Its protein product is CASSLASTGLSEQYF. Looking up the rest from reference TRBV28 and TRBJ2-7 gives the full variable domain: DVKVTQSSRYLVKRTGEKVFLECVQDMDHENMFWYRQDPGLGLRLIYFSYDVKMKEKGDIPEGYSVSREKKERFSLILESASTNQTSMYLCASSLASTGLSEQYFGPGTRLTVT.

For this clone: The germline gene is not matched at one end of the junction; a read error may be the cause. This rearrangement joins TRBV18 to TRBJ1-5; the match to TRBD1 covers 7 bases. Germline CDR1 reads KGHSH; CDR2 reads LQKENI. This CDR3 is built from 14 residues. Here the CDR3 DNA reads TGTGCCAGCTCTCCACAGGGGAGCAATCAGCCCCAGCATTTT. Amino acids: CASSPQGSNQPQHF. The whole variable domain, filled in from reference TRBV18 and TRBJ1-5, reads NAGVMQNPRHLVRRRGQEARLRCSPMKGHSHVYWYRQLPEEGLKFMVYLQKENIIDESGMPKERFSAEFPKEGPSILRIQQVVRGDSAAYFCASSPQGSNQPQHFGDGTRLSIL.